These T cell receptor beta chains were read from a single sample in a study of T cells in tuberculosis. TCRdb's copy holds only in-frame clones and misses some; the assay was immunoSEQ multiplex PCR. The top ten clones hold 3% to 4.5% of a sample with 40,000 to 50,000 clones, 95% of them seen once. The material sequenced was PBMCs. These receptors were taken from a donor aged 10-29 years with latent tuberculosis or without tuberculosis infection. The conserved cysteine and the conserved F or W are not part of the CDR3 here. Each record gives: J gene, V gene, CDR3 protein.

TRBJ2-1 | TRBV7-2 | ASSLGTSGYNEQF
TRBJ1-1 | TRBV7-3 | ASSLIAVGRENTEAF
TRBJ2-1 | TRBV5-4 | ASSPGDRHNEQF
TRBJ2-5 | TRBV27 | ASSLSDRLQETQY
TRBJ1-1 | TRBV7-9 | ASSLVGTGASSEAF
TRBJ2-5 | TRBV9 | ASSVATQFEASGSQETQY
TRBJ1-2 | TRBV7-9 | ASIRWGRATSNYGYT
TRBJ2-4 | TRBV9 | ASSLAGRGKNIQY
TRBJ2-3 | TRBV7-6 | ASSLVLGGLAGSTDTQY
TRBJ1-2 | TRBV29-1 | SVGGWLETNYGYT
TRBJ2-7 | TRBV27 | ASSYRDNQYEQY
TRBJ1-3 | TRBV28 | ASSLTGNQPLAGNTIY
TRBJ1-6 | TRBV11-2 | ASSLENRGTHNSPLH
TRBJ1-3 | TRBV6-1 | ASSDELRRLSGNTIY
TRBJ1-2 | TRBV7-6 | ASSPGEPGVYGYT
TRBJ2-3 | TRBV15 | ATSRDVVLRDTQY
TRBJ1-2 | TRBV4-1 | ASSQDRVGYGYT
TRBJ1-2 | TRBV6-5 | ASRNRGRPNYGYT
TRBJ1-1 | TRBV6-1 | ATRSNPQNPEAF
TRBJ1-6 | TRBV4-3 | ASSYRQGENSPLH